The rows below give T cell receptor beta chains drawn from one sample of a study of OX40 agonist ivuxolimab in advanced cancers. Assay used: immunoSEQ multiplex PCR; TCRdb lists only in-frame clones, some missing. The sample holds 53,000 or so clones, 85% to 95% seen once. Sequenced here: CD4+ or CD8+ T cells sorted from blood, sampled in a trial of the OX40 agonist ivuxolimab. These receptors were collected from an adult with an advanced solid tumor such as melanoma, head and neck, liver or kidney cancer. Each CDR3 is given with its conserved first and last residue. D genes are given only for firm matches. A row's size may be missing; if present it is once, few, many or a size class.

j_gene | len | d_gene | abundance | v_gene | CDR3aa | CDR3nt
TRBJ1-6 | 11 | NA | NA | TRBV30 | CAWSVRDILHF | TGTGCCTGGAGTGTCCGGGATATCCTCCACTTT
TRBJ1-5 | 15 | NA | NA | TRBV19 | CASSFSVGSNQPQHF | TGTGCCAGTAGTTTTTCCGTGGGGTCCAATCAGCCCCAGCATTTT
TRBJ2-7 | 14 | TRBD1 | NA | TRBV6-1 | CASSARQGTYEQYF | TGTGCCAGCAGTGCCCGACAGGGAACCTACGAGCAGTACTTC
TRBJ1-2 | 15 | NA | NA | TRBV4-3 | CASSQEAGARYGYTF | TGCGCCAGCAGCCAAGAGGCGGGGGCGCGGTATGGCTACACCTTC
TRBJ2-2 | 18 | NA | once | TRBV27 | CASGPLLVPLANTGELFF | TGTGCCAGCGGGCCTTTACTAGTCCCCCTCGCGAACACCGGGGAGCTGTTTTTT
TRBJ2-1 | 19 | TRBD2 | NA | TRBV28 | CASSFLGGPGLAGASEQFF | TGTGCCAGCAGTTTTCTCGGGGGCCCAGGACTAGCGGGAGCTTCTGAGCAGTTCTTC
TRBJ2-1 | 20 | NA | NA | TRBV19 | CASSKTTGTQLAYRGNEQFF | TGTGCCAGTAGTAAGACGACAGGGACTCAACTAGCGTATAGGGGGAATGAGCAGTTCTTC
TRBJ2-7 | 16 | TRBD2 | NA | TRBV7-9 | CASSPGLARYPGEQYF | TGTGCCAGCAGCCCGGGACTAGCGAGATACCCGGGAGAGCAGTACTTC
TRBJ2-2 | 15 | TRBD1 | once | TRBV7-9 | CASTGTGGASGELFF | TGTGCCAGCACTGGGACAGGGGGCGCGTCCGGGGAGCTGTTTTTT
TRBJ1-1 | 13 | NA | NA | TRBV10-3 | CAISGQGNTEAFF | TGTGCCATCAGTGGGCAGGGGAACACTGAAGCTTTCTTT
TRBJ1-4 | 15 | NA | few | TRBV7-9 | CASSPERAANEKLFF | TGTGCCAGCAGCCCCGAGCGGGCTGCTAATGAAAAACTGTTTTTT
TRBJ2-7 | 15 | TRBD2 | NA | TRBV4-1 | CASSPRTSGTYEQYF | TGCGCCAGCAGCCCGCGGACTAGCGGGACCTACGAGCAGTACTTC
TRBJ1-3 | 17 | TRBD1 | NA | TRBV7-9 | CASSLRQGADFGNTIYF | TGTGCCAGCAGCCTAAGACAGGGAGCAGACTTTGGAAACACCATATATTTT
TRBJ1-4 | 14 | TRBD1 | NA | TRBV5-1 | CASSSTGGYEKLFF | TGCGCCAGCAGCTCAACAGGGGGCTATGAAAAACTGTTTTTT
TRBJ2-7 | 14 | NA | NA | TRBV9 | CASSPSGGSYEQYF | TGTGCCAGCAGTCCTTCGGGGGGCTCATACGAGCAGTACTTC
TRBJ2-5 | 17 | TRBD2 | NA | TRBV19 | CASNRGLAGGPGETQYF | TGTGCCAGTAACAGGGGCTTAGCGGGAGGGCCTGGAGAGACCCAGTACTTC
TRBJ2-2 | 16 | TRBD2 | NA | TRBV11-2 | CASSYGTSGPTGELFF | TGTGCCAGCAGCTACGGGACTAGCGGACCTACCGGGGAGCTGTTTTTT
TRBJ2-2 | 15 | TRBD2 | NA | TRBV11-2 | CASSFGTSATRELFF | TGTGCCAGCAGCTTCGGGACTAGCGCTACACGGGAGCTGTTTTTT
TRBJ1-1 | 13 | NA | NA | TRBV6-5 | CASSYLQSPEAFF | TGTGCCAGCAGTTACCTCCAGTCCCCTGAAGCTTTCTTT
TRBJ2-1 | 12 | NA | NA | TRBV9 | CASSVGHNEQFF | TGTGCCAGCAGCGTAGGACACAATGAGCAGTTCTTC
TRBJ1-2 | 15 | TRBD1 | NA | TRBV4-1 | CASSPTPGQGYGYTF | TGCGCCAGCAGCCCGACACCGGGACAGGGGTATGGCTACACCTTC
TRBJ1-1 | 16 | TRBD1 | NA | TRBV28 | CASSLRTGSLNTEAFF | TGTGCCAGCAGTTTGCGGACAGGGAGCTTAAACACTGAAGCTTTCTTT
TRBJ2-2 | 14 | TRBD2 | once | TRBV9 | CASSASGNTGELFF | TGTGCCAGCAGCGCTAGCGGGAACACCGGGGAGCTGTTTTTT
TRBJ2-2 | 14 | TRBD2 | NA | TRBV27 | CASSSSGRTGELFF | TGTGCCAGCAGTTCTAGCGGCCGCACCGGGGAGCTGTTTTTT
TRBJ2-5 | 18 | NA | NA | TRBV4-3 | CASSQGAVGRSTRETQYF | TGCGCCAGCAGCCAAGGAGCGGTCGGCAGGAGTACGCGGGAGACCCAGTACTTC
TRBJ2-4 | 13 | TRBD2 | NA | TRBV13 | CASSGLAENIQYF | TGTGCCAGCAGTGGACTAGCCGAAAACATTCAGTACTTC
TRBJ2-3 | 16 | NA | once | TRBV7-7 | CASSPWASRVPDTQYF | TGTGCTAGCAGCCCCTGGGCTAGCCGTGTCCCAGATACGCAGTATTTT
TRBJ2-3 | 15 | NA | NA | TRBV5-1 | CASSFRQRHADTQYF | TGCGCCAGCAGCTTTCGACAGAGGCACGCAGATACGCAGTATTTT
TRBJ2-1 | 16 | NA | NA | TRBV27 | CASGSQGRPSYNEQFF | TGTGCCAGCGGATCACAGGGCCGGCCTTCCTACAATGAGCAGTTCTTC
TRBJ2-7 | 16 | TRBD2 | NA | TRBV4-1 | CASSQALGLAAYEQYF | TGCGCCAGCAGCCAGGCCCTCGGACTAGCGGCTTACGAGCAGTACTTC
TRBJ2-7 | 15 | TRBD1 | NA | TRBV4-1 | CASSLDRGNSYEQYF | TGCGCCAGCAGCCTAGACAGGGGGAACTCCTACGAGCAGTACTTC
TRBJ1-5 | 15 | TRBD1 | NA | TRBV27 | CASSLAWDRDQPQHF | TGTGCCAGCAGTTTAGCCTGGGACAGGGATCAGCCCCAGCATTTT
TRBJ2-1 | 14 | NA | NA | TRBV7-8 | CASSDETGEGEQFF | TGTGCCAGCAGCGATGAGACAGGGGAGGGCGAGCAGTTCTTC
TRBJ2-6 | 14 | NA | NA | TRBV9 | CASSDGSGANVLTF | TGTGCCAGCAGCGATGGCTCTGGGGCCAACGTCCTGACTTTC
TRBJ2-7 | 16 | TRBD1 | NA | TRBV7-9 | CASSLGPGQGRHEQYF | TGTGCCAGCAGCTTGGGCCCGGGACAGGGGAGGCACGAGCAGTACTTC
TRBJ2-7 | 13 | NA | NA | TRBV11-2 | CASSLVDYHEQYF | TGTGCCAGCAGCTTAGTCGATTATCACGAGCAGTACTTC
TRBJ2-5 | 17 | TRBD2 | NA | TRBV9 | CASSAEGGAGEGETQYF | TGTGCCAGCAGCGCCGAGGGAGGAGCGGGGGAGGGAGAGACCCAGTACTTC
TRBJ1-6 | 17 | NA | NA | TRBV7-9 | CASSYPEKTGYNSPLHF | TGTGCCAGCAGCTACCCCGAGAAGACAGGCTATAATTCACCCCTCCACTTT
TRBJ1-2 | 13 | NA | NA | TRBV6-5 | CASSLTNFYGYTF | TGTGCCAGCAGTTTGACAAACTTCTATGGCTACACCTTC
TRBJ1-1 | 18 | NA | NA | TRBV25-1 | CASSVYQLGRGQNTEAFF | TGTGCCAGCAGTGTATACCAGCTCGGCAGGGGCCAGAACACTGAAGCTTTCTTT
TRBJ2-2 | 15 | NA | NA | TRBV11-2 | CASSLRAPGTGELFF | TGTGCCAGCAGCTTAAGGGCCCCGGGGACCGGGGAGCTGTTTTTT
TRBJ2-5 | 14 | TRBD1 | NA | TRBV5-6 | CASSSRDSQETQYF | TGTGCCAGCAGCTCCCGGGACAGCCAAGAGACCCAGTACTTC
TRBJ2-7 | 12 | NA | NA | TRBV11-2 | CASSPPIYEQYF | TGTGCCAGCAGCCCCCCGATCTACGAGCAGTACTTC
TRBJ2-1 | 18 | TRBD2 | once | TRBV7-6 | CASSLLYSGRAGYNEQFF | TGTGCCAGCAGCTTATTGTATAGCGGGAGGGCCGGTTACAATGAGCAGTTCTTC
TRBJ1-5 | 20 | NA | few | TRBV28 | CASSLLVGMGGLYSNQPQHF | TGTGCCAGCAGTTTATTGGTGGGTATGGGTGGCCTTTATAGCAATCAGCCCCAGCATTTT
TRBJ1-6 | 15 | TRBD1 | NA | TRBV4-3 | CASSQIWDRDSPLHF | TGCGCCAGCAGCCAAATCTGGGACAGGGATTCACCCCTCCACTTT
TRBJ2-7 | 16 | NA | NA | TRBV4-3 | CASSQVLGPSSYEQYF | TGCGCCAGCAGCCAAGTCCTGGGGCCCTCCTCCTACGAGCAGTACTTC
TRBJ2-7 | 14 | NA | NA | TRBV5-3 | CARSGTQEPYEQYF | TGTGCCAGAAGCGGGACTCAGGAGCCCTACGAGCAGTACTTC